The clone carrying this TCR beta chain was observed many times. V shed 4 bases and J shed 3 bases, with 14 bases lying between them. The CDR3 has 15 residues. Germline V gene lookup returns CDR1 SGHRS and CDR2 YFSETQ. The entry originates in a study of patients and donors after allogeneic stem cell transplantation. TCRdb reprocessed the RT-PCR reads via MiXCR and lists one record per CDR3 protein. The sample shows fewer than 250,000 distinct CDR3 sequences, over 12% of them seen only once. The receptor was derived from a human donor who was either an allogeneic HSCT recipient or a stem cell or donor lymphocyte infusion donor (not recorded which). It is not recorded whose cells these are; they may come from a transplant donor. The chain is built from TRBV5-1 and TRBJ1-5, with a possible D match to TRBD1 (5 bases). The specimen sequenced was blood, either unsorted or a sorted T cell fraction (not recorded which). This CDR3 reads CASSPWAGDNQPQHF. In DNA, the CDR3 is TGCGCCAGCAGCCCCTGGGCGGGGGACAATCAGCCCCAGCATTTT.